These 27 T cell receptor beta chains were sequenced from one sample in a study of PD-1 blockade in classical Hodgkin lymphoma. Clones were read by immunoSEQ multiplex PCR, and TCRdb kept only the in-frame ones, dropping some. The sample holds roughly 31,000 clones; around 90% are singletons and the top ten take around 0.33%. Time point described: newly diagnosed, previously untreated cHL patient sample. Starting with thawed PBMCs, CD4+ T cells were purified by magnetic negative selection. The sequenced sample consisted of CD4+ T cells from blood. The receptors here all came from a human donor with classical Hodgkin lymphoma.

The chain couples TRBV11-2 to TRBJ2-7; 7 bases match TRBD2. CDR3 length: 13 amino acids. Germline CDR1 and CDR2: SGHAT and FQNNGV. V gave up 5 bases and J gave up 7 bases; unmatched junction bases: 8. CDR3 nucleotides: TGTGCCAGCAGCCCGGGAGGAGCGCAGGAGCAGTACTTC. Translation gives CASSPGGAQEQYF.

The rearrangement joins TRBV5-1 to TRBJ2-3; the match to TRBD2 covers 10 bases. The CDR3 contains 18 residues. Germline V gene sequence: CDR1 SGHRS, CDR2 YFSETQ. V lost 1 base to trimming and J lost 4 bases; unmatched junction nucleotides: 12. The chain's CDR3 is CASSLLSRAGGPADTQYF. CDR3 DNA: TGCGCCAGCAGCTTGCTTTCCCGAGCGGGAGGGCCTGCAGATACGCAGTATTTT. Filled out from reference TRBV5-1 and TRBJ2-3, the complete variable domain reads KAGVTQTPRYLIKTRGQQVTLSCSPISGHRSVSWYQQTPGQGLQFLFEYFSETQRNKGNFPGRFSGRQFSNSRSEMNVSTLELGDSALYLCASSLLSRAGGPADTQYFGPGTRLTVL.

The chain joins TRBV1 to TRBJ2-1; whether TRBD2, the table's D call, matches the DNA was not checked. TRBV1 is described as a pseudogene. This CDR3 region has 17 residues. The CDR3 is CTSSQDSCGRAGNEQFF. Here the CDR3 DNA reads TGCACCAGCAGCCAAGATTCTTGCGGGAGGGCCGGTAATGAGCAGTTCTTC.

In DNA form, the CDR3 reads TGTGCCAGCAGCTTAGTTGTATCGAATGAGCAGTTCTTC. It is translated as CASSLVVSNEQFF. The chain recombines TRBV7-9 with TRBJ2-1; D uncertain. Germline CDR1 and CDR2: SEHNR and FQNEAQ (reference sequence). CDR3 length: 13 amino acids. Between the trimmed V and J ends, which lost 1 base and 7 bases, there was a span of 8 bases.

The chain carries TRBV9 and TRBJ2-2; D might be TRBD1 or TRBD2, each matching 6 bases. The CDR3 runs 17 residues. Per the germline V gene, CDR1 is SGDLS and CDR2 is YYNGEE. V was pared by 0 bases and J by 4 bases, with 16 bases between. This CDR3 is CASSVAQQGAGTGELFF. The CDR3, as DNA: TGTGCCAGCAGCGTAGCTCAACAGGGAGCGGGCACCGGGGAGCTGTTTTTT.

V usage is TRBV5-1 and J usage is TRBJ2-1, with TRBD2 matching 9 bases. This CDR3 spans 15 amino acids. Germline trimming cut 0 bases from V and 5 bases from J; bases unmatched to any gene: 3. Germline CDR1 SGHRS, CDR2 YFSETQ. The CDR3 here is CASSLGLAANNEQFF. As DNA, the CDR3 is TGCGCCAGCAGCTTGGGACTAGCGGCCAACAATGAGCAGTTCTTC.

The rearrangement joins TRBV7-9 to TRBJ1-2; D is perhaps TRBD1 (5 bases). The CDR3 covers 13 residues. With 4 bases removed from V and 6 bases from J, the gap between germline ends came to 12 bases. CDR1 is SEHNR and CDR2 is FQNEAQ in the germline V gene (reference sequence). CDR3 residues: CASSWQGLDGYTF. The CDR3 region has the DNA TGTGCCAGCAGCTGGCAGGGTCTGGATGGCTACACCTTC. The variable domain in full, completed from reference TRBV7-9 and TRBJ1-2, reads DTGVSQNPRHKITKRGQNVTFRCDPISEHNRLYWYRQTLGQGPEFLTYFQNEAQLEKSRLLSDRFSAERPKGSFSTLEIQRTEQGDSAMYLCASSWQGLDGYTFGSGTRLTVV.

The count of this clone is one. The rearrangement joins TRBV27 to TRBJ2-2, with TRBD1 as a possible D gene (5 bases). The CDR3 sequence is 15 residues long. Trimming shortened V by 5 bases and J by 6 bases, and 16 bases separated the two germline ends. CDR1 is MNHEY and CDR2 is SMNVEV in the germline V gene (reference sequence). The CDR3 loop reads CASSARVRQAGELFF. CDR3 bases: TGTGCCAGCAGTGCCAGGGTTAGGCAGGCCGGGGAGCTGTTTTTT.

The genes are TRBV28 and TRBJ2-1; 8 nucleotides align to TRBD2. V was pared by 6 bases and J by 9 bases, with 13 bases of the junction left unmatched. Germline V gene sequence: CDR1 MDHEN, CDR2 SYDVKM. The CDR3 covers 15 residues. CDR3 DNA: TGTGCCAGCAGCTTCCCGGGAGGGCCAGAAGGTGAGCAGTTCTTC. It specifies CASSFPGGPEGEQFF.

The J gene is TRBJ1-5, the V gene TRBV7-2; D is uncertain. The germline V gene encodes CDR1 SGHTA and CDR2 FQGNSA. The V end was cut by 1 base, the J end by 0 bases, with 7 bases between. This CDR3 spans 15 amino acids. This chain's CDR3 is CASSLGHISNQPQHF. The DNA for the CDR3 is TGTGCCAGCAGCTTAGGGCACATTAGCAATCAGCCCCAGCATTTT.

The chain employs TRBV6-1 and TRBJ2-1; 15 nucleotides line up with TRBD2. V lost 4 bases, J lost 7 bases, and 11 bases stayed unmatched. Looked up from germline, CDR1 is MNHNS and CDR2 is SASEGT. The CDR3 consists of 18 residues. The CDR3 bases are TGTGCCAGCAGTGCCTCCCTTCGGACTAGCGGGAGGGGTAATGAGCAGTTCTTC. Its translation is CASSASLRTSGRGNEQFF.

This chain joins TRBV19 and TRBJ2-1, with D uncertain. Germline CDR1 LNHDA, CDR2 SQIVND (reference sequence). Deletions cut 2 bases from V and 6 bases from J, with 17 bases between. This CDR3 spans 16 amino acids. CDR3 in amino acids: CASSIRYEISLNEQFF. Here the CDR3 DNA reads TGTGCCAGTAGTATAAGGTACGAGATCTCCCTCAATGAGCAGTTCTTC.

V and J are TRBV28 and TRBJ1-5; D remains unclear. The CDR3 consists of 12 residues. With 7 bases removed from V and 3 bases from J, the gap between germline ends came to 7 bases. CDR1 and CDR2 from the germline V gene are MDHEN and SYDVKM. In DNA, the CDR3 is TGTGCCAGCAACTTAGACAATCAGCCCCAGCATTTT. Its translation: CASNLDNQPQHF.

The CDR3 region is CASRRRESSYEQYF. As DNA, the CDR3 is TGTGCCAGCAGAAGGCGGGAGTCCTCCTACGAGCAGTACTTC. The rearrangement uses TRBV2 and TRBJ2-7; 7 nucleotides line up with TRBD2. Germline-derived CDR1 and CDR2 are SNHLY and FYNNEI. V dropped 6 bases and J dropped 0; count of bases not matched to a gene: 5. The CDR3 sequence is 14 residues long. The whole variable domain, filled in from reference TRBV2 and TRBJ2-7, reads EPEVTQTPSHQVTQMGQEVILRCVPISNHLYFYWYRQILGQKVEFLVSFYNNEISEKSEIFDDQFSVERPDGSNFTLKIRSTKLEDSAMYFCASRRRESSYEQYFGPGTRLTVT.

This clone was detected a few times. V is TRBV18 and J is TRBJ2-7; no reliable D call. V was shortened by 1 base and J by 0 bases, with 16 bases between the two germline ends. Germline V gene data show CDR1 as KGHSH and CDR2 as LQKENI. The CDR3 totals 17 residues. The CDR3 is CASSPLVPGSSSYEQYF. The CDR3 DNA is TGTGCCAGCTCACCACTGGTTCCGGGTTCGAGCTCCTACGAGCAGTACTTC.

The rearrangement uses TRBV5-1 and TRBJ2-7; maybe TRBD1 (6 bases). Trimming took off 1 base at V and 0 bases at J, with 11 bases between the two ends. Germline CDR1 is SGHRS and CDR2 is YFSETQ. This CDR3 has 15 residues. The CDR3 DNA is TGCGCCAGCAGCTTGCAGGGGCCTACCTCCTACGAGCAGTACTTC. Translating gives CASSLQGPTSYEQYF.

The rearrangement links TRBV28 to TRBJ2-7; no clear D. V shed 5 bases and J shed 1 base, with 9 bases lying between them. Germline CDR1 and CDR2: MDHEN and SYDVKM. The length of the CDR3 is 13 residues. CDR3 amino acids: CASSVTSSYEQYF. In nucleotides, the CDR3 is TGTGCCAGCAGTGTGACGAGTTCCTACGAGCAGTACTTC.

The chain couples TRBV6-1 to TRBJ1-1; D is perhaps TRBD1 (5 bases). The V end lost 5 bases, the J end lost 3 bases, and 10 bases lay between the germline ends. The CDR3 sequence is 13 residues long. Germline loops: CDR1 MNHNS, CDR2 SASEGT. The CDR3 DNA reads TGTGCCAGCAGTCGGGACGGGGACACTGAAGCTTTCTTT. Protein sequence: CASSRDGDTEAFF.

The chain uses TRBV7-2 and TRBJ2-1; TRBD1 might be the D (6 bases). Trimming stripped 1 base from V and 9 bases from J, with 7 bases between. Germline CDR1 SGHTA, CDR2 FQGNSA. CDR3 length: 12 amino acids. The CDR3 loop reads CASSLGGLEQFF. The CDR3 bases are TGTGCCAGCAGCTTAGGGGGGCTTGAGCAGTTCTTC.

The chain recombines TRBV6-5 with TRBJ1-1; 9 positions agree with TRBD1. The trim removed 5 bases at V and 4 bases at J, leaving 8 bases unmatched. The CDR3 spans 15 residues. The germline CDR1 and CDR2 sequences are MNHEY and SVGAGI. The CDR3, as DNA: TGTGCCAGCAGTCTCGGGACAGGGATTGGCACTGAAGCTTTCTTT. Translation gives CASSLGTGIGTEAFF.

This clone was counted a single time. The CDR3 DNA reads TGTGCCAGCAGCGTTACCCAGGGGGCTTCTAATGAAAAACTGTTTTTT. Its protein product is CASSVTQGASNEKLFF. This sequence joins TRBV9 and TRBJ1-4; TRBD1 agrees at 8 bases. Germline V gene data show CDR1 as SGDLS and CDR2 as YYNGEE. CDR3 size: 16 residues. The ends lost 2 bases at V and 3 bases at J; junction bases unmatched: 6. Drawing the rest from reference TRBV9 and TRBJ1-4, the complete variable domain is DSGVTQTPKHLITATGQRVTLRCSPRSGDLSVYWYQQSLDQGLQFLIQYYNGEERAKGNILERFSAQQFPDLHSELNLSSLELGDSALYFCASSVTQGASNEKLFFGSGTQLSVL.

The chain links TRBV7-2 to TRBJ2-1, with a weak D call TRBD1 (5 bases). V gave up 5 bases and J gave up 8 bases, with 13 bases separating them. CDR1 SGHTA and CDR2 FQGNSA come from the germline V gene. The CDR3 runs 13 residues. The CDR3 sequence: CASSKDRSDEQFF. CDR3 coding DNA: TGTGCCAGCAGCAAAGACAGATCCGATGAGCAGTTCTTC.

The V gene is TRBV28, the J gene TRBJ1-2; TRBD1 matches at 7 bases. Trimming took 7 bases from V and 3 from J; bases not matched to a gene: 2. Germline CDR1 and CDR2: MDHEN and SYDVKM. This CDR3 comprises 12 residues. The CDR3, as DNA: TGTGCCAGCACGACAGGGTACTATGGCTACACCTTC. It codes for CASTTGYYGYTF.

This chain joins TRBV5-1 and TRBJ1-1; 7 bases map to TRBD1. V gave up 4 bases and J gave up 7 bases; unmatched junction bases: 7. The CDR3 length is 13 residues. Germline CDR1 and CDR2: SGHRS and YFSETQ. The chain's CDR3 is CASSIGQVNEAFF. The DNA for the CDR3 is TGCGCCAGCAGCATCGGACAGGTTAATGAAGCTTTCTTT.

The chain combines TRBV23-1 with TRBJ2-3; tentatively, D is TRBD2 (6 bases). TRBV23-1 carries the ORF label, with uncertain function. CDR3 size: 17 residues. V lost 1 base to trimming and J lost 0 bases, with 14 bases between them. This chain's CDR3 is CASSQFEVAESTDTQYF. CDR3 coding DNA: TGCGCCAGCAGTCAATTTGAGGTAGCGGAAAGCACAGATACGCAGTATTTT.

With regard to this clone: The junction shows a germline mismatch at one end, possibly a read error. The chain employs TRBV7-2 and TRBJ1-1; unclear D gene. Germline V gene data show CDR1 as SGHTA and CDR2 as FQGNSA. The CDR3 runs 13 residues. This chain's CDR3 is CASSLHENTEAFF. In nucleotides, the CDR3 is TGCGCCAGCAGCTTACATGAGAACACTGAAGCTTTCTTT.

This clone was seen once. The chain employs TRBV13 and TRBJ1-3; D unclear. The CDR3 covers 15 residues. Germline lookup yields CDR1 PRHDT and CDR2 FYEKMQ (reference sequence). V was shortened by 3 bases and J by 0 bases, with 9 bases between the two germline ends. For the CDR3, the DNA is TGTGCCAGCAGCTTTTCTAGCAGCTCTGGAAACACCATATATTTT. It specifies CASSFSSSSGNTIYF. The complete variable domain, with remaining parts taken from reference TRBV13 and TRBJ1-3, reads AAGVIQSPRHLIKEKRETATLKCYPIPRHDTVYWYQQGPGQDPQFLISFYEKMQSDKGSIPDRFSAQQFSDYHSELNMSSLELGDSALYFCASSFSSSSGNTIYFGEGSWLTVV.